This record covers a single T cell receptor (beta chain). The data stem from a study of blood T cell repertoires in COVID-19. Across the study: Acute and convalescent COVID-19 specimens originated in the United States, Italy and Spain.

Each recovered donor of Cohort 3 presented with two negative PCRs, clearance, or symptom resolution. In the authors' workflow: Quantification of nucleated cells was approximated via reference gene primer amplification. Clones were read by immunoSEQ multiplex PCR, and TCRdb kept only the in-frame ones, dropping some. The V and J calls and clone size were taken over from that table, and D and trimming were inferred from the DNA. The repertoire includes a few hundred thousand clones, roughly 87% of them detected once, and 2.5% to 3% sits in the top ten. Sequencing was carried out using PBMCs or T cells enriched from blood (not recorded which). The sequence was collected from a woman aged 25-40 years who had recovered from COVID-19.

The chain's CDR3 is CASSLVGQPQHF. The CDR3 DNA sequence: TGTGCCAGCAGCTTGGTCGGGCAGCCCCAGCATTTT. V usage is TRBV5-6 and J usage is TRBJ1-5; D gene ambiguous. The CDR3 length is 12 residues. Trimming took 0 bases from V and 7 from J, leaving 5 bases between them. Germline V gene data show CDR1 as SGHDT and CDR2 as YYEEEE.